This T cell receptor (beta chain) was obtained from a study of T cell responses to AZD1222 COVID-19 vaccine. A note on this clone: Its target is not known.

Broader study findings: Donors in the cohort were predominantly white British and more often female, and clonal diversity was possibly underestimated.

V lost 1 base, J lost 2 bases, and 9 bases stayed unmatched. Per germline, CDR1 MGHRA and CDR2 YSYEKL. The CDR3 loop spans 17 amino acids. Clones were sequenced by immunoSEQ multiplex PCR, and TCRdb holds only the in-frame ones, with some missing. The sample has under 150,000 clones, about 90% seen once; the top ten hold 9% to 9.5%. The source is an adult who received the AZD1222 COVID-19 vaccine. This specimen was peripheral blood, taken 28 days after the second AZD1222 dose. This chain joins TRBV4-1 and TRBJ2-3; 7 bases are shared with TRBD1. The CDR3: CASSQVDGQAFTDTQYF. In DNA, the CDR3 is TGCGCCAGCAGCCAAGTCGATGGACAGGCGTTCACAGATACGCAGTATTTT.